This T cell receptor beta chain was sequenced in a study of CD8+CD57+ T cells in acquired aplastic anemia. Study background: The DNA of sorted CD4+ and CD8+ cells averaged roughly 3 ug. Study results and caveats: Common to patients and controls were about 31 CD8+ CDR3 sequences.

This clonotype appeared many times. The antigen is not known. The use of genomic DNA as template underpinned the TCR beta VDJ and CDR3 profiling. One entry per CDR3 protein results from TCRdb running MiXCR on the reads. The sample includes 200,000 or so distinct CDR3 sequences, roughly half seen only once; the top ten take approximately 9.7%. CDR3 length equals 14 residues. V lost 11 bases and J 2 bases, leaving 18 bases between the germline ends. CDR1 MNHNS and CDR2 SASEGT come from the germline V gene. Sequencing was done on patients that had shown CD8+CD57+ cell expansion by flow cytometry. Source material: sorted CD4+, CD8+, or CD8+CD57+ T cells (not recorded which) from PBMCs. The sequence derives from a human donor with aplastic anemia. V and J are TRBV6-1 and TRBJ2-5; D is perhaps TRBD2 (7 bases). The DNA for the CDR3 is TGTGCCGAGTGGGGGGGCCGACCTCAAGAGACCCAGTACTTC. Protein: CAEWGGRPQETQYF.